This T cell receptor beta chain was recorded in a study of cytomegalovirus exposure and HLA in healthy donors. A remark on this clone: Its antigen remains unknown.

Study observations and caveats: Whilst most TCR sequences proved rare, a subset of public TCRs occurred across many donors.

V trimming: 1 base; J trimming: 1 base; junction bases outside the gene matches: 8. The CDR3 is made up of 17 amino acids. Per the germline V gene, CDR1 is SEHNR and CDR2 is FQNEAQ (reference sequence). Here immunoSEQ multiplex PCR was the method, and the copy in TCRdb shows in-frame clones only, minus some. The sample has about 200,000 clones, about 79% seen once. Sequencing was carried out using PBMCs. The TCR sequence derives from a woman in her thirties in good health and CMV-seropositive. The chain employs TRBV7-9 and TRBJ2-7, with 9 nucleotides matching TRBD2. CDR3 coding DNA: TGTGCCAGCAGCTTAGTGGGTAGCGGGAGACGATCCTACGAGCAGTACTTC. The encoded protein is CASSLVGSGRRSYEQYF.